This T cell receptor (beta chain) was observed in a study of blood T cell repertoires in COVID-19. The CDR3 length is 14 residues. Germline CDR1 MDHEN, CDR2 SYDVKM. Trimming removed 4 bases from V and 4 bases from J, with 13 bases in between. Authors' processing steps: Nucleated cell counts were estimated from reference gene primer amplification. Sequencing was performed with immunoSEQ multiplex PCR; in TCRdb, only in-frame clones are kept and a portion is missing. V, J and clone size are those of that table, while D and trimming were read from the DNA. The sample comprises fewer than 300,000 clones, around 82% of which are singletons, and approximately 14% rests with the top ten.

The specimen sequenced was peripheral blood. This sequence was found in a person between 65 and 79 years old with COVID-19, enrolled during active disease. The chain links TRBV28 to TRBJ1-2; maybe TRBD1 (6 bases). The CDR3 loop reads CASSYTGILYGYTF. CDR3 coding DNA: TGTGCCAGCAGTTATACAGGGATCCTCTATGGCTACACCTTC.